These T cell receptor beta chains were read from a single sample in a study of human T cells and chemical hapten exposure. MiXCR, applied by TCRdb to the RACE reads, yields one record per CDR3 protein. The repertoire holds roughly 89,000 distinct CDR3 sequences, with 11% as singletons. The material sequenced was whole blood, taken in connection with sensitization to the hapten diphenylcyclopropenone (DPC). The receptor source for this set is a woman aged 25-40 years with alopecia areata. Some clones in this sample may be carry-over from other donors' samples. Each CDR3 is given with its conserved first and last residue. A D gene is named only where the DNA matches it firmly. Clone size is given for some rows only: seen once, a few or many times, or a class if the clone is expanded.

V,J,D,size,CDR3,DNA
TRBV19,TRBJ2-5,TRBD1,.,CASGKKTGVVETQYF,TGTGCCAGTGGAAAAAAGACAGGGGTAGTGGAGACCCAGTACTTC
TRBV24-1,TRBJ2-3,TRBD1,once,CATSGGQGTDTQYF,TGTGCCACCAGTGGTGGACAGGGCACAGATACGCAGTATTTT
TRBV6-2/TRBV6-3,TRBJ2-7,TRBD2,.,CASSYSPTRESPEQYF,TGTGCCAGCAGTTACTCCCCCACGCGGGAGTCTCCCGAGCAGTACTTC
TRBV20-1,TRBJ2-7,.,many,CSARGTRDYEQYF,TGCAGTGCCAGGGGGACTAGGGACTACGAGCAGTACTTC
TRBV6-2/TRBV6-3,TRBJ1-5,TRBD1,many,CASNDRGFYSNQPQHF,TGTGCCAGCAACGACAGGGGGTTTTATAGCAATCAGCCCCAGCATTTT
TRBV4-3,TRBJ2-1,.,.,CASSLDITVPTEQFF,TGCGCCAGCAGCCTTGATATCACGGTCCCTACTGAGCAGTTCTTC
TRBV11-2,TRBJ2-3,.,many,CASSFPELVGAQYF,TGTGCCAGCAGCTTCCCCGAACTAGTGGGTGCGCAGTATTTT
TRBV20-1,TRBJ2-3,TRBD2,many,CSAPRGARTDTQYF,TGCAGTGCCCCGCGGGGGGCTCGGACAGATACGCAGTATTTT
TRBV28,TRBJ2-7,TRBD2,.,CASRVGTSVYEQYF,TGTGCCAGCCGCGTCGGGACTAGTGTCTACGAGCAGTACTTC
TRBV7-9,TRBJ1-1,.,.,CASTGDVPTSLHRAFF,TGTGCCAGCACCGGGGATGTTCCAACCTCCCTTCATAGGGCTTTCTTT
TRBV28,TRBJ1-5,.,few,CASSLEPPVTF,TGTGCCAGCAGTTTAGAACCCCCCGTAACTTTT
TRBV7-9,TRBJ2-3,.,few,CASSSSDTQYF,TGTGCCAGCAGCTCCAGCGATACGCAGTATTTT
TRBV20-1,TRBJ2-5,.,many,CSARQPQETQYF,TGCAGTGCTAGACAGCCACAAGAGACCCAGTACTTC
TRBV29-1,TRBJ1-4,.,many,CSVTLPGGEKLFF,TGCAGCGTGACCTTACCGGGGGGTGAAAAACTGTTTTTT
TRBV3-1,TRBJ2-1,TRBD1,many,CASSQAGGWYNEQFF,TGTGCCAGCAGCCAAGCAGGGGGCTGGTACAATGAGCAGTTCTTC
TRBV11-2,TRBJ2-2,.,.,CASSYYSQNTGELFF,TGTGCCAGCAGCTACTACTCTCAGAACACCGGGGAGCTGTTTTTT
TRBV29-1,TRBJ2-3,TRBD2,many,CSVEALAGAADTQYF,TGCAGCGTTGAAGCTCTAGCGGGAGCAGCAGATACGCAGTATTTT
TRBV7-2,TRBJ1-4,.,.,CASSLVTGIEKLFF,TGTGCCAGCAGCTTAGTAACAGGGATTGAAAAACTGTTTTTT
TRBV3-1,TRBJ1-2,TRBD1,many,CASSQDDRESYGYTF,TGTGCCAGCAGCCAAGACGACAGGGAGAGCTATGGCTACACCTTC
TRBV7-9,TRBJ2-7,TRBD2,many,CASSHGTTYEQYF,TGTGCCAGCAGCCACGGGACTACCTACGAGCAGTACTTC
TRBV27,TRBJ1-5,.,many,CASSFTGSNQPQHF,TGTGCCAGCAGTTTTACGGGGAGCAATCAGCCCCAGCATTTT
TRBV28,TRBJ1-2,.,few,CAARANYGYTF,TGTGCCGCCCGGGCTAACTATGGCTACACCTTC
TRBV28,TRBJ2-2,.,many,CASRGNTGELFF,TGTGCCAGCAGAGGGAACACCGGGGAGCTGTTTTTT
TRBV10-3,TRBJ1-6,.,.,CALRGEVGSPLHF,TGTGCCCTTAGAGGTGAAGTGGGTTCACCCCTCCACTTT
TRBV27,TRBJ2-6,.,few,CASSPHRSGANVLTF,TGTGCCAGCAGTCCCCACAGGTCTGGGGCCAACGTCCTGACTTTC
TRBV2,TRBJ1-1,.,few,CASTQGEAFF,TGTGCCAGCACCCAGGGTGAAGCTTTCTTT
TRBV18,TRBJ2-1,.,many,CASSPSQDYNEQFF,TGTGCCAGCTCACCGTCACAGGACTACAATGAGCAGTTCTTC
TRBV11-2,TRBJ2-5,.,many,CASSLFGVQETQYF,TGTGCCAGCAGCTTATTTGGAGTCCAAGAGACCCAGTACTTC
TRBV27,TRBJ1-5,TRBD1,few,CASSPTGDQPQHF,TGTGCCAGCAGCCCTACAGGGGATCAGCCCCAGCATTTT
TRBV28,TRBJ2-2,TRBD2,.,CASSSPSTSGLTGELFF,TGTGCCAGCAGTTCCCCGTCGACTAGCGGGTTGACCGGGGAGCTGTTTTTT
TRBV20-1,TRBJ1-6,TRBD1,many,CSAVRGPGYNSPLHF,TGCAGTGCTGTTAGGGGGCCGGGGTATAATTCACCCCTCCACTTT
TRBV6-2/TRBV6-3,TRBJ2-1,TRBD1,many,CASSYSRDRGLNEQFF,TGTGCCAGCAGTTACTCCCGGGACAGGGGGCTCAATGAGCAGTTCTTC
TRBV7-2,TRBJ1-3,.,.,CASSFGPSSGNTIYF,TGTGCCAGCAGCTTCGGGCCGAGCTCTGGAAACACCATATATTTT
TRBV7-3,TRBJ2-3,TRBD2,many,CASSVLGAGAADTQYF,TGTGCCAGCAGCGTATTAGGAGCGGGAGCGGCAGATACGCAGTATTTT
TRBV11-2,TRBJ2-3,.,.,CASSSGNLDTQYF,TGTGCCAGCAGCTCCGGGAATTTAGATACGCAGTATTTT
TRBV5-1,TRBJ1-1,.,.,CASSSRYDTEAFF,TGCGCCAGCAGCTCCAGATACGACACTGAAGCTTTCTTT
TRBV20-1,TRBJ2-1,TRBD2,.,CSARTSAVNEQFF,TGCAGTGCTAGAACTAGCGCCGTCAATGAGCAGTTCTTC
TRBV30,TRBJ2-2,.,many,CACPRGSGELFF,TGTGCCTGTCCAAGGGGTTCCGGGGAGCTGTTTTTT
TRBV7-2,TRBJ2-5,.,.,CASSSLQLETQYF,TGTGCCAGCAGCTCCCTCCAATTGGAGACCCAGTACTTC
TRBV11-2,TRBJ2-5,.,many,CASSAEGGGARETQYF,TGTGCCAGCAGCGCGGAAGGTGGGGGGGCCAGAGAGACCCAGTACTTC
TRBV28,TRBJ2-1,TRBD2,many,CASSSTGTSGGAFNEQFF,TGTGCCAGCAGTTCCACTGGGACTAGCGGGGGGGCCTTCAATGAGCAGTTCTTC
TRBV28,TRBJ1-2,.,.,CASRTESSYTF,TGTGCCAGCAGGACGGAGTCGAGCTACACCTTC
TRBV12-3/TRBV12-4,TRBJ2-5,TRBD2,.,CASSSSGREETQYF,TGTGCCAGCAGTTCTAGCGGGAGGGAAGAGACCCAGTACTTC
TRBV2,TRBJ1-1,.,few,CASRPVREATEAFF,TGTGCCAGCAGACCAGTCAGGGAGGCCACTGAAGCTTTCTTT
TRBV7-2,TRBJ2-2,.,few,CASSEQAGELFF,TGTGCCAGCAGCGAACAGGCCGGGGAGCTGTTTTTT
TRBV20-1,TRBJ2-7,.,many,CSARDPAGSYEQYF,TGCAGTGCTAGAGATCCGGCGGGCTCCTACGAGCAGTACTTC
TRBV6-1,TRBJ1-6,TRBD1,few,CASSERVPRDRERSPLHF,TGTGCCAGCAGTGAACGGGTCCCTAGGGACAGGGAACGTTCACCCCTCCACTTT
TRBV6-6,TRBJ1-1,.,many,CASSYEGRDTEAFF,TGTGCCAGCAGTTACGAGGGGAGGGACACTGAAGCTTTCTTT
TRBV2,TRBJ2-2,.,many,CASHLGRGGGAGELFF,TGTGCCAGCCACCTAGGAAGAGGGGGTGGAGCCGGGGAGCTGTTTTTT
TRBV29-1,TRBJ1-2,.,many,CSVETGIRVGYTF,TGCAGCGTAGAAACAGGGATTAGGGTCGGCTACACCTTC
TRBV28,TRBJ2-2,.,many,CASSQRIRPSGELFF,TGTGCCAGCAGTCAACGGATACGTCCTTCCGGGGAGCTGTTTTTT
TRBV5-1,TRBJ1-2,.,once,CASRSEVSNYGYTF,TGCGCCAGCAGGTCGGAGGTATCTAACTATGGCTACACCTTC
TRBV20-1,TRBJ1-5,TRBD1,few,CSVDRLNQPQHF,TGCAGTGTGGACAGGCTAAATCAGCCCCAGCATTTT